This TCR beta chain was recovered during a study of T cell repertoires in cytomegalovirus infection. Via MiXCR, TCRdb re-called the reads, giving one row per CDR3 protein. Of 250,000 to 300,000 distinct CDR3 sequences listed, approximately 17% are singletons. Germline V lookup: CDR1 LGHDT, CDR2 YNNKEL (reference sequence). Trimming left V 5 bases short and J 8 bases short, with 27 bases between. The CDR3 totals 17 residues. This rearrangement joins TRBV3-1 to TRBJ1-2, with D perhaps TRBD1 (6 bases). Sample: CD8+ T cells from PBMCs. The sequence derives from a human donor in good health (CMV status not recorded). Some clones in this sample may be carry-over from other donors' samples. The CDR3 is CASSTNRDKGFLKGYTF. The CDR3 DNA is TGTGCCAGCAGCACTAACCGGGACAAGGGCTTTCTAAAGGGCTACACCTTC.